This TCR beta chain originates from a study of shared clonotypes between healthy human individuals. Trimming pared 4 bases from V and 7 bases from J, leaving 20 bases between. The CDR3 has 15 residues. Looked up from germline, CDR1 is SQVTM and CDR2 is ANQGSEA. The assay was immunoSEQ multiplex PCR, and TCRdb's table has in-frame clones only and misses some. The sample contains about 96,000 clones, almost 70% of which appear only once. Source material: memory CD8+ T cells sorted from blood. Subset in this sample: CD45RO+ cells pooled with CCR7-negative TemRA cells. This sequence joins TRBV29-1 and TRBJ2-1; the D gene is possibly TRBD2 (5 bases). The source is a young man in good health. The CDR3 sequence: CSVADFFGKDNEQFF. DNA of the CDR3: TGCAGCGTTGCCGACTTCTTCGGGAAAGATAATGAGCAGTTCTTC.